These 20 T cell receptor beta chains were sequenced from one sample in a study of vaccination effects on CD4 cells after COVID-19 (dated by TCRdb to 2022 to 2024). The library came from the immunoSEQ multiplex PCR assay. Entries here come from immuneACCESS through TCRdb and include only in-frame sequences with V and J called. Some clones fail to appear in such tables; in the studies checked, an unresolved V gene covers under half of the shortfall, and the cause of the remainder is unknown. The sample table lists fewer than 35,000 clones, 60% to 80% of them with a count of one. Clones ranked in the top ten supply about 14% of the sample. Their cognate antigens are unknown. The ViraFEST assay stimulated PBMC with viral peptide pools and then used TCR sequencing to identify antigen-specific CD4+ T cell clonotypes by expansion. After roughly 11 days of culture, CD4+ T cells were isolated with the EasySep CD4+ T cell isolation kit. Each participant got two doses of an mRNA SARS-CoV-2 vaccine, either BNT162b2 or mRNA-1273.

The input for sequencing was CD4+ T cells from PBMCs cultured with HCoV-229E spike peptides, taken after COVID-19 vaccination. The sample's cell subset or site label, decoded: HCoV-229E spike overlapping peptide pool stimulation. The receptor set was obtained from a human donor who received a COVID-19 vaccine.

The CDR3 here is CASSVRPNEKLFF. CDR3 DNA sequence: TGTGCCAGCAGTGTACGACCTAATGAAAAACTGTTTTTT. V gene TRBV2 combines with J gene TRBJ1-4; D call uncertain. Germline V lookup: CDR1 SNHLY, CDR2 FYNNEI. This CDR3 contains 13 residues. Deletions cut 4 bases from V and 3 bases from J, with 6 bases between.

V usage is TRBV18 and J usage is TRBJ2-3; 9 nucleotides match TRBD2. In germline, CDR1 is KGHSH, CDR2 LQKENI. The CDR3 sequence is 17 residues long. With V trimmed by 0 bases and J by 5 bases, 9 bases remained unmatched. The CDR3 sequence: CASSPPLAGMVGDTQYF. The CDR3 nucleotides are TGTGCCAGCTCACCACCGCTAGCGGGAATGGTAGGAGATACGCAGTATTTT. The variable domain in full, completed from reference TRBV18 and TRBJ2-3, reads NAGVMQNPRHLVRRRGQEARLRCSPMKGHSHVYWYRQLPEEGLKFMVYLQKENIIDESGMPKERFSAEFPKEGPSILRIQQVVRGDSAAYFCASSPPLAGMVGDTQYFGPGTRLTVL.

J is TRBJ1-4 and V is TRBV27; a possible D gene is TRBD1 (6 bases). The V gene lost 0 bases and the J gene lost 8 bases, with 13 bases spanning the gap. The CDR3 length is 15 residues. Germline CDR1 and CDR2: MNHEY and SMNVEV (reference sequence). Here the CDR3 DNA reads TGTGCCAGCAGTTTATCGGTCAGGGGTGGCGAAAAACTGTTTTTT. This translates into CASSLSVRGGEKLFF.

V and J are TRBV5-1 and TRBJ1-1; TRBD1 matches at 9 bases. V gave up 2 bases and J gave up 7 bases; unmatched junction bases: 6. The CDR3 covers 14 residues. Germline CDR1 reads SGHRS; CDR2 reads YFSETQ. CDR3 sequence reads: CASSFNRGLGEAFF. CDR3 in DNA: TGCGCCAGCAGCTTTAACAGGGGGCTCGGTGAAGCTTTCTTT.

The rearrangement links TRBV20-1 to TRBJ1-1; TRBD1 might be the D (6 bases). The CDR3 sequence is 11 residues long. CDR1 is DFQATT, CDR2 SNEGSKA, per germline (reference sequence). V lost 3 bases and J lost 11, with 13 bases in between. This CDR3 is CSARDRYEAFF. DNA of the CDR3: TGCAGTGCTAGGGACAGATACGAGGCTTTCTTT.

This rearrangement joins TRBV19 to TRBJ1-5, with 8 bases lining up with TRBD1. V shed 6 bases and J 7 bases; nucleotides not matched to a gene: 2. The CDR3 is made up of 12 amino acids. CDR1 and CDR2 from the germline V gene are LNHDA and SQIVND (reference sequence). CDR3 nucleotide sequence: TGTGCCAGTAGGCCAGGGGGCCAGCCCCAGCATTTT. Residues: CASRPGGQPQHF.

This clone was counted only a few times. CDR3 sequence: CASSLELSTDTQYF. CDR3 DNA: TGTGCCAGCAGCTTAGAGCTGAGCACAGATACGCAGTATTTT. V is TRBV7-9 and J is TRBJ2-3; the D is unclear. CDR3 length: 14 amino acids. Germline lookup yields CDR1 SEHNR and CDR2 FQNEAQ (reference sequence). The V end was cut by 1 base, the J end by 0 bases, with 5 bases between.

This clone was counted only a few times. The chain carries TRBV12-3 or TRBV12-4 and TRBJ2-2; D ambiguous. The CDR3 consists of 12 residues. The V end lost 6 bases, the J end lost 0 bases, and 2 bases lay between the germline ends. CDR3 loop: CASRTNTGELFF. The CDR3 nucleotides are TGTGCCAGCAGGACGAACACCGGGGAGCTGTTTTTT.

The V call is TRBV6-5, the J call TRBJ2-7; D is perhaps TRBD2 (6 bases). There are 15 residues in the CDR3. V lost 0 bases and J 2 bases, leaving 11 bases between the germline ends. CDR1 is MNHEY and CDR2 is SVGAGI in the germline V gene. CDR3 coding DNA: TGTGCCAGCAGTTACTCGTCGGGGGAACCCTACGAGCAGTACTTC. It yields the protein CASSYSSGEPYEQYF.

This clone was detected only once. This rearrangement joins TRBV6-5 to TRBJ2-7; 7 nucleotides line up with TRBD1. The germline CDR1 and CDR2 sequences are MNHEY and SVGAGI. The trim removed 6 bases at V and 6 bases at J, leaving 5 bases unmatched. CDR3 length: 12 amino acids. CDR3 sequence (DNA): TGTGCCAGCAGGCGCACAGGGGCCGAGCAGTACTTC. Residues: CASRRTGAEQYF.

The chain recombines TRBV27 with TRBJ2-3; 13 bases agree with TRBD2. V shed 5 bases and J 3 bases; nucleotides not matched to a gene: 11. This CDR3 is built from 18 residues. Looked up from germline, CDR1 is MNHEY and CDR2 is SMNVEV (reference sequence). CDR3 nucleotides: TGTGCCAGCAGTCCGGCTACCGGACTAGCGGGGGCGACAGATACGCAGTATTTT. Its translation is CASSPATGLAGATDTQYF.

The J gene is TRBJ2-5, the V gene TRBV6-1; possibly TRBD2 for D (7 bases). Germline values: CDR1 MNHNS, CDR2 SASEGT. V gave up 1 base and J gave up 7 bases, with 13 bases separating them. The CDR3 covers 14 residues. The CDR3 sequence is CASSEVGGRGTQYF. CDR3 sequence (DNA): TGTGCCAGCAGTGAAGTAGGGGGGAGGGGGACCCAGTACTTC.

This sequence joins TRBV3-1 (or the pseudogene TRBV3-2) and TRBJ2-1, with no clear D. Germline values: CDR1 LGHDT, CDR2 YNNKEL (reference sequence). This CDR3 is built from 15 residues. V dropped 0 bases and J dropped 4 bases, with 10 bases sitting between them. The CDR3 is CASSQDLGQYNEQFF. In DNA, the CDR3 is TGTGCCAGCAGCCAAGATCTCGGGCAGTACAATGAGCAGTTCTTC.

The CDR3 DNA sequence: TGCGCCAGCAGCTTGGGGATTACTAGCGGGGGGGCCACAGATACGCAGTATTTT. Translation: CASSLGITSGGATDTQYF. The rearrangement joins TRBV5-1 to TRBJ2-3; the match to TRBD2 covers 13 bases. The CDR3 runs 18 residues. V lost 0 bases and J lost 2; bases outside the gene matches: 6. Germline V gene sequence: CDR1 SGHRS, CDR2 YFSETQ. The variable domain in full, completed from reference TRBV5-1 and TRBJ2-3, reads KAGVTQTPRYLIKTRGQQVTLSCSPISGHRSVSWYQQTPGQGLQFLFEYFSETQRNKGNFPGRFSGRQFSNSRSEMNVSTLELGDSALYLCASSLGITSGGATDTQYFGPGTRLTVL.

In its sample, this clone was seen once. The V call is TRBV19, the J call TRBJ1-5; D possibly corresponds to TRBD1 (5 bases). This CDR3 has 14 amino acids. Germline CDR1 reads LNHDA; CDR2 reads SQIVND (reference sequence). V was clipped by 3 bases and J by 4 bases, with 10 bases between them. The CDR3 here is CASSMDIGNQPQHF. In DNA form, the CDR3 reads TGTGCCAGTAGTATGGACATAGGTAATCAGCCCCAGCATTTT.

This clone was seen a few times. This chain links TRBV15 with TRBJ1-1, with D hard to call. Germline V gene lookup returns CDR1 LNHNV and CDR2 YYDKDF (reference sequence). Trimming cost V 0 bases and J 0 bases, with 8 bases left between them. The CDR3 is made up of 15 amino acids. The CDR3 here is CATSREKGLNTEAFF. For the CDR3, the DNA is TGTGCCACCAGCAGAGAAAAGGGCTTGAACACTGAAGCTTTCTTT.

The J gene is TRBJ2-1, the V gene TRBV19; D may be TRBD1 or TRBD2 (6 bases each). Trimming cost V 7 bases and J 0 bases, with 16 bases left between them. CDR1 is LNHDA and CDR2 is SQIVND in the germline V gene (reference sequence). The CDR3 has 16 residues. The CDR3 nucleotides read TGTGCCAGTACCCTAGGGGGGAAGAGCTCCTACAATGAGCAGTTCTTC. It encodes CASTLGGKSSYNEQFF.

The chain joins TRBV10-3 to TRBJ2-7; 10 bases fit TRBD2. V was pared by 7 bases and J by 6 bases, with 9 bases of the junction left unmatched. The CDR3 loop spans 14 amino acids. Per germline, CDR1 ENHRY and CDR2 SYGVKD. The CDR3 coding sequence is TGTGCCATCAAAATAGCGGGAGGAATGGGCGAGCAGTACTTC. Residues: CAIKIAGGMGEQYF.

The chain recombines TRBV6-5 with TRBJ1-2; 7 bases line up with TRBD1. Germline trimming cut 6 bases from V and 1 base from J; bases unmatched to any gene: 5. The CDR3 is made up of 14 amino acids. CDR1 is MNHEY, CDR2 SVGAGI, per germline. This chain's CDR3 is CASSRDRNNYGYTF. CDR3 in DNA: TGTGCCAGCAGCCGGGACAGAAATAACTATGGCTACACCTTC.

The V call is TRBV11-3, the J call TRBJ2-1; 7 nucleotides line up with TRBD2. CDR1 and CDR2 from the germline V gene are SGHNT and YENEEA. Trimming removed 1 base from V and 7 bases from J; junction bases left unmatched: 10. CDR3 size: 16 residues. For the CDR3, the DNA is TGTGCCAGCAGCTTAGGCGTTACGGGAGCGGGAAATGAGCAGTTCTTC. Translation: CASSLGVTGAGNEQFF.